The clone carrying this TCR beta chain was picked up many times. The antigen is not known. This sample is drawn from a study of read filtering for tumor transcriptome and immune sequencing. Study context: Revised staging placed under ten patients in R-ISS I, about 17 in II, 6 or 7 in III. TCR-mapped reads were about 3.5 to 10.27 million with IR-seq versus 85 to 1273 with RNA-seq.

General study findings and limits: The CD138-negative fraction was mixed bone marrow immune cells, not pure T cells.

At the time of active disease, bone marrow was collected from every patient. This CDR3 contains 12 residues. Per the germline V gene, CDR1 is MDHEN and CDR2 is SYDVKM. The germline V and J ends were trimmed by 7 bases and 10 bases, with 16 bases remaining between them. Molecular barcoded adaptors covering alpha/delta and beta/gamma chains were used on 400 ng RNA. In TCRdb, the reads were re-called with MiXCR into one record per CDR3 protein. The data show about 22,000 distinct CDR3 sequences, roughly 13% seen once. The specimen sequenced was a population of CD138-negative cells sorted from bone marrow. This sequence was found in a donor aged 40 or older with multiple myeloma. The V and J genes are TRBV28 and TRBJ1-1, with no clear D. CDR3 amino acids: CASTERTEGAFF. CDR3 coding DNA: TGTGCCAGCACCGAAAGAACAGAGGGAGCTTTCTTT.